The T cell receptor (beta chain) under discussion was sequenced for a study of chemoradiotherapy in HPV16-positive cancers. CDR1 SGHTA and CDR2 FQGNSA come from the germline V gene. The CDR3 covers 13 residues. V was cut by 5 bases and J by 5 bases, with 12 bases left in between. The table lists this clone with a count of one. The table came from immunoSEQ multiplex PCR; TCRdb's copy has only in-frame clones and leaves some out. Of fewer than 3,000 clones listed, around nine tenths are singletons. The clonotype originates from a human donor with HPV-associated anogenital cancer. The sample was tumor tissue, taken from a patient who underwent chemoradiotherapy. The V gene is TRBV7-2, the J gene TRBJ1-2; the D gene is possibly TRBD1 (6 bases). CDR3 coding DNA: TGTGCCAGCAGCCCGACAGGAGAGTATGGCTACACCTTC. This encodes CASSPTGEYGYTF.